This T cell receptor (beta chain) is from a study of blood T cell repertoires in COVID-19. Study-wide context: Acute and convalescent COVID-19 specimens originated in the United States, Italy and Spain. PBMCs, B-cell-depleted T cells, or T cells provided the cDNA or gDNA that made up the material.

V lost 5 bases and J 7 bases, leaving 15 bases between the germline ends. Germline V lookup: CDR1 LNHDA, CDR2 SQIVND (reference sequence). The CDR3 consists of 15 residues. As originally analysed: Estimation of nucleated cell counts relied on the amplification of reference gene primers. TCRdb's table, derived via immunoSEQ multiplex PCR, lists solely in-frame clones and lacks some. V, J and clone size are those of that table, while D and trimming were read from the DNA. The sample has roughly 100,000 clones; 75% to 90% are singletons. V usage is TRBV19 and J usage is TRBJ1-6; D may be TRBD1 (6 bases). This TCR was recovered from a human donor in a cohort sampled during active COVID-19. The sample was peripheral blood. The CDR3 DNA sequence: TGTGCCAGTAGTGCGGGGGCGCTGAGAAATTCACCCCTCCACTTT. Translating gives CASSAGALRNSPLHF.